This T cell receptor beta chain derives from a study of blood T cells in healthy people across ages. Study-level results: Comparison with aged donors showed that long-lived donors had more naive CD4+ cells and higher diversity.

The CDR3 extends over 12 amino acids. CDR1 is MNHEY and CDR2 is SMNVEV in the germline V gene (reference sequence). The V end lost 4 bases, the J end lost 6 bases, and 10 bases lay between the germline ends. Only one count was recorded for this clonotype. Its antigen is undetermined. Using a J-beta primer mix together with a sample-barcoded 5' primer, a second PCR was run for roughly 7 to 11 cycles. TCRdb recomputed calls from the 5' RACE reads with MiXCR, one row per CDR3 protein. The sample carries about 800,000 distinct CDR3 sequences, about 47% recorded once. The V call is TRBV27, the J call TRBJ2-7; TRBD1 might be the D (6 bases). The sample consisted of blood. This receptor was taken from an elderly man in good health. In nucleotides, the CDR3 is TGTGCCAGCAGTTCCACAGGGACCGAGCAGTACTTC. As protein: CASSSTGTEQYF.